Below, 7 T cell receptor beta chains from the same sample are listed, as sequenced in a study of blood T cell repertoires in COVID-19. Only in-frame clones appear in the TCRdb table, and some are missing; sequencing was by immunoSEQ multiplex PCR. Here the sample spans some 69,000 clones, 60% to 80% being singletons. The sequencing input was peripheral blood. The receptors here all came from a man aged 55 to 70 with acute or convalescent COVID-19.

The chain uses TRBV10-1 and TRBJ1-1; 7 bases match TRBD1. The V segment lost 6 bases and the J segment 6 bases; nucleotides outside the gene matches: 7. Germline lookup yields CDR1 WNHNN and CDR2 SYGVQD (reference sequence). This CDR3 has 13 amino acids. The CDR3 DNA reads TGCGCCAGCAGCTTCGACAGGGAAGCTGAAGCTTTCTTT. It encodes CASSFDREAEAFF.

The chain has TRBV14 and TRBJ2-5; 12 bases fit TRBD2. V lost 5 bases, J lost 1 base, and 5 bases stayed unmatched. This CDR3 is built from 16 residues. Germline V gene sequence: CDR1 SGHDN, CDR2 FVKESK. CDR3: CASSFRLAGVQETQYF. For the CDR3, the DNA is TGTGCCAGCAGCTTCCGACTAGCGGGGGTCCAAGAGACCCAGTACTTC.

This chain links TRBV4-3 with TRBJ2-1, with 9 bases identical to TRBD1. CDR1 is LGHNA, CDR2 YSLEER, per germline. This CDR3 spans 16 amino acids. The ends lost 4 bases at V and 8 bases at J; junction bases unmatched: 12. The DNA for the CDR3 is TGCGCCAGCAGCCGAGACAGGGACAGGGTTGTCGATGAGCAGTTCTTC. It encodes CASSRDRDRVVDEQFF.

V usage is TRBV20-1 and J usage is TRBJ1-4, with no clear D. From germline, CDR1 is DFQATT and CDR2 SNEGSKA (reference sequence). V was pared by 3 bases and J by 7 bases, with 12 bases between. CDR3 length equals 13 residues. For the CDR3, the DNA is TGCAGTGCTAGTCCCGGGAACAGTGAAAAACTGTTTTTT. Translated, it gives CSASPGNSEKLFF.

The chain couples TRBV18 to TRBJ1-2; TRBD1 is a possible D gene (6 bases). V was shortened by 5 bases and J by 2 bases, with 15 bases between the two germline ends. Looked up from germline, CDR1 is KGHSH and CDR2 is LQKENI. The CDR3 covers 15 residues. CDR3 nucleotides: TGTGCCAGCTCATCGGAGCACAGGGTCAACTATGGCTACACCTTC. It translates to CASSSEHRVNYGYTF.

This clone has a handful of counts. The chain joins TRBV6-5 to TRBJ2-2; 8 nucleotides match TRBD1. The CDR3 is 15 amino acids. The germline gives CDR1 MNHEY, CDR2 SVGAGI. Trimming took 6 bases from V and 4 from J; bases not matched to a gene: 7. The CDR3 DNA follows: TGTGCCAGCAGACTACGACAGGGGTCCACCGGGGAGCTGTTTTTT. Encoded protein: CASRLRQGSTGELFF.

This clone has just a few counts. The V and J genes are TRBV10-3 and TRBJ2-7, with 7 positions matching TRBD1. Trimming at V came to 4 bases and at J to 3 bases, leaving 3 bases not matched to a gene. Germline V gene data show CDR1 as ENHRY and CDR2 as SYGVKD. This CDR3 contains 13 residues. CDR3 nucleotide sequence: TGTGCCATCAGTGGACAGGGAAGCTACGAGCAGTACTTC. It is translated as CAISGQGSYEQYF.